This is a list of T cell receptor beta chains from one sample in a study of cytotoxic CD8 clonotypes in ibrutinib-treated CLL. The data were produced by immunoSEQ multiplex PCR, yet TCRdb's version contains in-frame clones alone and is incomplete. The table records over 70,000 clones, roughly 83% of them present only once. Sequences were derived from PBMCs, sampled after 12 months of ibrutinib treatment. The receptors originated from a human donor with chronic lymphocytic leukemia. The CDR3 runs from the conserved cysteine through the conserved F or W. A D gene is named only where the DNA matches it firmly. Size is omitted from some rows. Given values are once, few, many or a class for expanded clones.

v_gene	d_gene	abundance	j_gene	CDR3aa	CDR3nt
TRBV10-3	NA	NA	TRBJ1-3	CAISESGGNTIYF	TGTGCCATCAGTGAGTCGGGAGGAAACACCATATATTTT
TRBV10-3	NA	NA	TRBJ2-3	CAIRAADTQYF	TGTGCCATCAGAGCGGCAGATACGCAGTATTTT
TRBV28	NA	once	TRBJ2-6	CASYSSGANVLTF	TGTGCCAGTTATAGCTCTGGGGCCAACGTCCTGACTTTC
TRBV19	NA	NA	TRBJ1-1	CASTRMGGAYTEAFF	TGTGCCAGTACGCGTATGGGGGGCGCTTACACTGAAGCTTTCTTT
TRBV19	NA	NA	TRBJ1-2	CASSISWADNYGYTF	TGTGCCAGTAGTATAAGTTGGGCGGACAACTATGGCTACACCTTC
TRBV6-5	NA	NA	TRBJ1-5	CASSYWGRGQPQHF	TGTGCCAGCAGTTACTGGGGCAGGGGACAGCCCCAGCATTTT
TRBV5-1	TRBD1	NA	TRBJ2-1	CASSLGTVGNEQFF	TGCGCCAGCAGCTTAGGGACAGTGGGAAATGAGCAGTTCTTC
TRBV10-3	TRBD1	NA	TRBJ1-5	CAISERTGGGQPQHF	TGTGCCATCAGTGAGCGGACAGGGGGCGGCCAGCCCCAGCATTTT
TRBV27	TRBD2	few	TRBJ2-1	CASKSGGPEQFF	TGTGCCAGCAAAAGCGGGGGGCCCGAGCAGTTCTTC
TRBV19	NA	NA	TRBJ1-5	CASGGRSRSNQPQHF	TGTGCCAGTGGGGGGCGCAGCCGCTCCAATCAGCCCCAGCATTTT
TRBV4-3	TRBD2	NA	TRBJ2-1	CASSQRLADEQFF	TGCGCCAGCAGCCAACGACTAGCGGATGAGCAGTTCTTC
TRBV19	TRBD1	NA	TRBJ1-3	CASLPGQGAKRSGNTIYF	TGTGCCAGTCTGCCGGGACAGGGGGCTAAACGCTCTGGAAACACCATATATTTT
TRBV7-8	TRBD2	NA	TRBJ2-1	CASSGPTSGKQFF	TGTGCCAGCAGCGGACCGACTAGCGGAAAGCAGTTCTTC
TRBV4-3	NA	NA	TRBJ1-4	CASSQATGRENEKLFF	TGCGCCAGCAGCCAAGCCACAGGGAGGGAAAATGAAAAACTGTTTTTT
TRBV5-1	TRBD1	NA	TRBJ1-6	CASSQPPGTDYNSPLHF	TGCGCCAGCAGCCAGCCCCCCGGGACAGACTATAATTCACCCCTCCACTTT
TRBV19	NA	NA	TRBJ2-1	CASSIWSDNEQFF	TGTGCCAGTAGTATTTGGTCCGACAATGAGCAGTTCTTC
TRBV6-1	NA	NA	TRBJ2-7	CASSEGVGVQYF	TGTGCCAGCAGTGAAGGGGTCGGGGTGCAGTACTTC
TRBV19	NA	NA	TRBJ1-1	CASTTLVPNTEAFF	TGTGCCAGTACCACCCTCGTACCGAACACTGAAGCTTTCTTT
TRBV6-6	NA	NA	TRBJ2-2	CASAFSGTGELFF	TGTGCCAGCGCGTTCTCGGGCACCGGGGAGCTGTTTTTT
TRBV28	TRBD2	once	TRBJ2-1	CASSPSGRDNEQFF	TGTGCCAGCAGCCCTAGCGGGAGGGACAATGAGCAGTTCTTC
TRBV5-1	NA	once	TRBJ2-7	CASSSPDSYEQYF	TGCGCCAGCAGCTCCCCTGACTCCTACGAGCAGTACTTC
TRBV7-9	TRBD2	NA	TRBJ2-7	CASSLVFRTSGTYEQYF	TGTGCCAGCAGCTTAGTGTTTAGGACTAGCGGAACCTACGAGCAGTACTTC
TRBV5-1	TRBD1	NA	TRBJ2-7	CASSPRDRGSYEQYF	TGCGCCAGCAGCCCCCGGGACAGGGGTTCCTACGAGCAGTACTTC
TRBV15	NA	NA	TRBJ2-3	CATSREGYTDTQYF	TGTGCCACCAGCAGAGAGGGATACACAGATACGCAGTATTTT
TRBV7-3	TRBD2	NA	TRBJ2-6	CASAGRGSSGANVLTF	TGTGCCAGCGCGGGGCGCGGGAGCTCTGGGGCCAACGTCCTGACTTTC
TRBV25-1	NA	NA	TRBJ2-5	CASSDPRGFEAQYF	TGTGCCAGCAGTGACCCCCGGGGGTTTGAGGCCCAGTACTTC
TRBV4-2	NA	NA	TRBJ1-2	CASSQDGFYGYTF	TGTGCCAGCAGCCAAGACGGATTCTATGGCTACACCTTC
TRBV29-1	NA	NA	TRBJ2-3	CSVEEPGRTDTQYF	TGCAGCGTTGAGGAACCGGGACGCACAGATACGCAGTATTTT
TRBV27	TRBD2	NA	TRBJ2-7	CASRVGGVAGAYEQYF	TGTGCCAGCAGGGTGGGGGGGGTAGCGGGAGCCTACGAGCAGTACTTC
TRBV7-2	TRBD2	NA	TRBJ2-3	CASSPWLAGPTTDTQYF	TGTGCCAGCAGCCCTTGGTTAGCGGGCCCAACTACAGATACGCAGTATTTT
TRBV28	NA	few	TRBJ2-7	CASSPTRVQYF	TGTGCCAGCAGCCCGACTAGAGTGCAGTACTTC
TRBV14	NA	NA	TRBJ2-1	CASSQETGRRQFF	TGTGCCAGCAGCCAAGAGACAGGGAGGCGACAGTTCTTC
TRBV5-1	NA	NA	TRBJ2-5	CASSPSSGGGEETQYF	TGCGCCAGCAGCCCCTCCAGTGGGGGCGGGGAGGAGACCCAGTACTTC
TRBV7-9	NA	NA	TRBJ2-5	CASSLGPAQETQYF	TGTGCCAGCAGCTTAGGGCCAGCCCAAGAGACCCAGTACTTC
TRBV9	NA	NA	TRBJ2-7	CASSVGPSAYEQYF	TGTGCCAGCAGCGTGGGCCCTTCCGCCTACGAGCAGTACTTC
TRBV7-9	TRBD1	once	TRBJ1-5	CASSSERTGQSGNQPQHF	TGTGCCAGCAGCTCCGAAAGGACAGGTCAGAGCGGCAATCAGCCCCAGCATTTT
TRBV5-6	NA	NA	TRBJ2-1	CASSRDWGSYNEQFF	TGTGCCAGCAGCCGGGACTGGGGCTCCTACAATGAGCAGTTCTTC
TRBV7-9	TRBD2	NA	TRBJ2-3	CASSLGAGGPTDTQYF	TGTGCCAGCAGCTTAGGAGCGGGAGGCCCCACAGATACGCAGTATTTT
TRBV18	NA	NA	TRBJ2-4	CASSPPSRSAKNIQYF	TGTGCCAGCTCACCACCCAGTAGGTCCGCCAAAAACATTCAGTACTTC
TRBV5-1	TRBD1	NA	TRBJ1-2	CASSLGGTGPYTF	TGCGCCAGCAGCTTGGGCGGGACAGGGCCCTACACCTTC
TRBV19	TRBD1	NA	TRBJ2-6	CASTLLIDRGKVIGANVLTF	TGTGCCAGTACCCTATTAATAGACAGGGGGAAGGTAATTGGGGCCAACGTCCTGACTTTC
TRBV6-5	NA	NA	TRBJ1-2	CASSYRDYGYTF	TGTGCCAGCAGTTACAGGGACTATGGCTACACCTTC
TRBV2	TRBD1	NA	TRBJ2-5	CASRTGTQETQYF	TGTGCCAGCCGGACAGGGACCCAAGAGACCCAGTACTTC
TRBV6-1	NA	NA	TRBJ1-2	CASTLGGLYGYTF	TGTGCCAGCACCTTGGGGGGACTCTATGGCTACACCTTC
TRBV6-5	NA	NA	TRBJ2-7	CASSTGHAYEQYF	TGTGCCAGCAGTACGGGACACGCGTACGAGCAGTACTTC
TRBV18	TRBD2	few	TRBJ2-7	CASSPGGVYEQYF	TGTGCCAGCTCACCGGGGGGGGTCTACGAGCAGTACTTC
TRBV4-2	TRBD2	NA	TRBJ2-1	CASSRSVGLAVNEQFF	TGTGCCAGCAGCCGGAGTGTGGGACTAGCTGTGAATGAGCAGTTCTTC
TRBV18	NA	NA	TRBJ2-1	CASSGGAAPPAVF	TGTGCCAGCTCAGGAGGGGCTGCCCCACCGGCGGTCTTC
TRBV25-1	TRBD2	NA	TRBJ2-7	CASSESWQRGTASYEQYF	TGTGCCAGCAGTGAATCTTGGCAGCGGGGAACAGCCTCCTACGAGCAGTACTTC
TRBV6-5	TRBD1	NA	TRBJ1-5	CASSTGQGSNQPQHF	TGTGCCAGCAGTACAGGACAGGGCTCCAATCAGCCCCAGCATTTT
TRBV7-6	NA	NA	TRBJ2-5	CASSYGTLGKTQYF	TGTGCCAGCAGCTACGGGACCCTGGGGAAGACCCAGTACTTC